What follows describes a single TCR beta chain. This receptor's antigen is unknown. No base quality information exists; no much larger clone differs at one position. The CDR3 runs 15 amino acids, cysteine and phenylalanine included. Of the read, only the CDR3 DNA is kept; its 45 bases are in frame from base 1. CDR1 and CDR2 (GTSNPN, SVGIG) derive from the germline V gene (reference sequence). The junction shows trimming of 0 bases on V and 0 bases on J, and the gene matches do not reach 4 bases of it. The data are from a study of technical replicates of blood from several donors (dated by TCRdb to the late 2010s). The library was prepared using the immunoSEQ multiplex PCR assay. TCRdb holds this immuneACCESS table with in-frame rearrangements only. Some clones are missing; in checked studies, unresolved V genes explain under half, and the rest has no known cause. The sample data list tens of thousands of clones, and 85% to 95% of these were observed just once. The ten largest clones capture 0.25% of the sample.

This chain is built from TRBV30 and TRBJ1-1; 7 middle bases align to TRBD1. The source is a human donor in good health. Sequenced: T cells isolated from PBMCs. CDR3 loop: CAWSVRGQMNTEAFF. Here is the DNA: TGTGCCTGGAGTGTAAGGGGACAGATGAACACTGAAGCTTTCTTT.